This paragraph covers one TCR beta chain sequence. The antigen remains undetermined. Its ends do not fully match the called genes, so a read error is possible. RNA was extracted from bulk tissue without any cell sorting. The data were obtained in a study of tumor and adjacent non-tumor tissue in lung cancer. Study-level information: On average, productive TCRbeta reads reached roughly 4 million per sample. Whole-study findings and limits: Tumor repertoires had a smaller top 100 clone share than normal lung. Shorter survival was associated with higher TCR diversity in tumors. Tumor tissue had significantly higher TCR diversity than normal lung.

CDR3 length: 16 residues. Germline loops: CDR1 MNHNS, CDR2 SASEGT. The library came from three nested PCR rounds adapted from ARM-PCR protocols. TCRdb re-derived calls from the multiplex PCR reads in MiXCR, one entry per CDR3 protein. The table records about 110,000 distinct CDR3 sequences, about 80% of them present only once. This chain connects TRBV6-1 to TRBJ2-1; 7 bases fit TRBD2. The material sequenced was lung tumor tissue. The source of this sequence is a man aged 65 to 79 with non-small cell lung cancer. The CDR3 sequence: CASSEYRLAGHNEQSF. The CDR3, as DNA: TGTGCCAGCAGTGAATATAGACTAGCTGGCCACAATGAGCAGTCCTTC.